The clone carrying this T cell receptor beta chain was seen just once. The antigen remains undetermined. These data come from a study of a mutant IDH1 vaccine in newly diagnosed glioma. Time point in this sample: week 35, safety follow-up. Vaccinated patients received 300 ug of mutant IDH1 20-mer peptide per dose, with topical imiquimod. Libraries were prepared by immunoSEQ multiplex PCR; TCRdb keeps only in-frame clonotypes and omits some of them. Here the sample spans 30,000 or so clones, about four fifths being singletons. CDR1 is SGDLS, CDR2 YYNGEE, per germline. The CDR3 has 14 residues. V gave up 5 bases and J gave up 0 bases, with 8 bases separating them.

The material was PBMCs, obtained from a glioma patient whose treatment included an IDH1 peptide vaccine. This chain connects TRBV9 to TRBJ2-2; D is possibly TRBD1 (6 bases). The receptor was isolated from a woman aged 18-29 years with glioma. Written as DNA, the CDR3 is TGTGCCAGCAGGGACAGTGCGAACACCGGGGAGCTGTTTTTT. Protein product: CASRDSANTGELFF.